The T cell receptor beta chain under discussion was sequenced for a study of OX40 agonist ivuxolimab in advanced cancers. As for the study in general: It was permissible to have had prior anti-PD-1, anti-PD-L1 or anti-CTLA-4 therapy, and approximately 41% had some.

V trimming: 5 bases; J trimming: 6 bases; junction bases outside the gene matches: 5. The CDR3 extends over 14 amino acids. Germline V lookup: CDR1 LNHDA, CDR2 SQIVND (reference sequence). Note on this clone: Its target is unknown.

Data came from immunoSEQ multiplex PCR; TCRdb stores just in-frame clones and leaves some out. The sample consists of some 100,000 clones, approximately 84% of them appearing once. Autoimmune disease history or systemic immunosuppression barred patients. Sampling times: baseline, cycle 4 day 1, cycle 7 day 1. General study results and limits: CD4+ T cells averaged fewer expanded clones than CD8+ T cells.

The source is an adult with an advanced solid tumor such as melanoma, head and neck, liver or kidney cancer. The V call is TRBV19, the J call TRBJ2-7; 12 bases are a match to TRBD2. This sample comprised CD4+ or CD8+ T cells sorted from blood, obtained in a trial of the OX40 agonist ivuxolimab. Here the CDR3 DNA reads TGTGCCAGTAGTCCGACTAGCGGGGGACTCGAGCAGTACTTC. Its translation: CASSPTSGGLEQYF. Filled out from reference TRBV19 and TRBJ2-7, the complete variable domain reads DGGITQSPKYLFRKEGQNVTLSCEQNLNHDAMYWYRQDPGQGLRLIYYSQIVNDFQKGDIAEGYSVSREKKESFPLTVTSAQKNPTAFYLCASSPTSGGLEQYFGPGTRLTVT.